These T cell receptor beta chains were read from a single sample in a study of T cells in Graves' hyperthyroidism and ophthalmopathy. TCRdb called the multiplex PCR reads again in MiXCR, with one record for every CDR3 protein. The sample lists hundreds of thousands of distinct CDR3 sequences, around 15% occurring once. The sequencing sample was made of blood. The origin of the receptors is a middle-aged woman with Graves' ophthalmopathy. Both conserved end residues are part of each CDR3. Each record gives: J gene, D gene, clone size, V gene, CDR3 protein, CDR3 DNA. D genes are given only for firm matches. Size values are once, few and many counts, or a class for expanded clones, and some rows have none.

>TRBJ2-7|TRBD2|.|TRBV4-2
CASSQATSGIIGYEQYF
TGTGCCAGCAGCCAAGCGACTAGCGGGATAATCGGGTACGAGCAGTACTTC
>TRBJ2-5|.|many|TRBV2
CASSEPGVAQETQYF
TGTGCCAGCAGTGAACCAGGGGTGGCCCAAGAGACCCAGTACTTC
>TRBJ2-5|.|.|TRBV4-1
CASSQDIPRAQYF
TGCGCCAGCAGCCAAGATATCCCGAGGGCCCAGTACTTC
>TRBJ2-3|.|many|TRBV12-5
CASGLGQDTDTQYF
TGTGCTAGTGGTTTGGGACAGGACACAGATACGCAGTATTTT
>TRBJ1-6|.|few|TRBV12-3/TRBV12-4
CASSLEGPDNSPLHF
TGTGCCAGCAGTTTAGAAGGGCCAGACAATTCACCCCTCCACTTT
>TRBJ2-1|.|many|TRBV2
CASSEEGGKYNEQFF
TGTGCCAGCAGTGAAGAGGGGGGGAAATACAATGAGCAGTTCTTC
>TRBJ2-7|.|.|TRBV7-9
CASSSIGGSYEQYF
TGTGCCAGCAGCTCGATTGGAGGCTCCTACGAGCAGTACTTC
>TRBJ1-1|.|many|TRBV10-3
CATRAAGGNTEAFF
TGTGCCACCCGGGCAGCCGGAGGGAACACTGAAGCTTTCTTT
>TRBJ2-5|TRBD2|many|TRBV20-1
CSARGRGTSGGDQYF
TGCAGTGCTAGAGGACGAGGGACTAGCGGTGGTGACCAGTACTTC
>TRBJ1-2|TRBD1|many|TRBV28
CATKTGMPGYTF
TGTGCCACCAAGACAGGGATGCCGGGCTACACCTTC
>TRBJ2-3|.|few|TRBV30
CAWSRDTDTDTQYF
TGTGCCTGGAGCCGGGACACTGACACAGATACGCAGTATTTT
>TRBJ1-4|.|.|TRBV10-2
CASRRRLADNEKLFF
TGCGCCAGCAGGAGACGGCTGGCCGATAATGAAAAACTGTTTTTT
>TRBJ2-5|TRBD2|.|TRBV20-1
CSAPSGGKETQYF
TGCAGTGCTCCTAGCGGGGGAAAGGAGACCCAGTACTTC
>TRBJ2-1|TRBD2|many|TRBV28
CASSLLAVNNEQFF
TGTGCCAGCAGTTTACTAGCGGTAAACAATGAGCAGTTCTTC
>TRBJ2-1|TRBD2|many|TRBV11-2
CASSLDSIAGGPGEQFF
TGTGCCAGCAGCTTAGATTCAATAGCGGGAGGGCCGGGTGAGCAGTTCTTC
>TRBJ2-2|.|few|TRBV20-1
CSARGGELFF
TGCAGTGCTAGGGGCGGGGAGCTGTTTTTT
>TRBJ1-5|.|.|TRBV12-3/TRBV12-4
CASSTDNSNQPQHF
TGTGCCAGCAGCACAGATAATAGCAATCAGCCCCAGCATTTT
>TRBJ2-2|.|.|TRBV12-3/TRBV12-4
CASRGGFSSTGELFF
TGTGCCAGCAGGGGCGGTTTTTCTAGCACCGGGGAGCTGTTTTTT
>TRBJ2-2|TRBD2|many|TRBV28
CASTDTGGGRTGELFF
TGTGCCAGCACCGATACCGGGGGGGGGCGCACCGGGGAGCTGTTTTTT
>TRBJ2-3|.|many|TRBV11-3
CASSLEVGTDTQYF
TGTGCCAGCAGCTTAGAGGTGGGCACAGATACGCAGTATTTT
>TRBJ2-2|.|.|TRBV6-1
CASSERQLRTGELFF
TGTGCCAGCAGTGAAAGGCAGCTTCGAACCGGGGAGCTGTTTTTT
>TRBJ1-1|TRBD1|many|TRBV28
CASSWTGVGRVGMKTEAFF
TGTGCCAGCAGTTGGACAGGCGTAGGCCGGGTTGGGATGAAAACTGAAGCTTTCTTT
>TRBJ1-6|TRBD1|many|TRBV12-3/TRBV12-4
CASSLYGTAVPALHF
TGTGCCAGCAGTTTATATGGGACAGCGGTTCCGGCCCTCCACTTT
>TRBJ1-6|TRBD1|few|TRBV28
CASSSLATGDSPLHF
TGTGCCAGCAGTTCCCTGGCGACAGGGGACTCACCCCTCCACTTT